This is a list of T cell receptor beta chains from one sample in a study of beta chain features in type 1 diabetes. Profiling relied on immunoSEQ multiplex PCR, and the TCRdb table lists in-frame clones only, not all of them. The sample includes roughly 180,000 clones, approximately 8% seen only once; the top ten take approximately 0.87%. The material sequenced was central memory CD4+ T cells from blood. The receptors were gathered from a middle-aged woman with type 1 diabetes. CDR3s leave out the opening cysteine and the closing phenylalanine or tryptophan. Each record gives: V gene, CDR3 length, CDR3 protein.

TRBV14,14,ASSLLAGGAGDTQY
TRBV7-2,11,ASSPQGAGELF
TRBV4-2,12,ASSQGGREDPAF
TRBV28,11,ASSPATGGGYT
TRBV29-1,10,SVSSGANVLT
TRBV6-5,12,ASSYRTGAGEQY
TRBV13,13,ASSRLAGDPDTQY
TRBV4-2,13,ASSHGGAGANVLT
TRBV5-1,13,ASSPLGRTDTEAF
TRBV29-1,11,SATDSLNTEAF
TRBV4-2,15,ASSQDRETSGAYEQY
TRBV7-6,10,ASSPHGTEAF
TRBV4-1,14,ASSLREASSTDTQY
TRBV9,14,ASSVVGTVNTGELF
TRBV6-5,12,ASSRTGFDEKLF
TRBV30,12,AWSLGQGAYGYT
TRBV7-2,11,ASSRDTLDTQY
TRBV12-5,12,ASGTGTAQETQY
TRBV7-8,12,ASSPGTSGTEQF
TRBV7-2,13,ASSSGQGGTDTQY
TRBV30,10,AWSVSGPGEY
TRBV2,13,ASSYFTSGSAEQY
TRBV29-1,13,SVDGQGPGNTEAF
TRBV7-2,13,ASRPSERGSYEQY
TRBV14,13,ASSHLDNPNRRAF
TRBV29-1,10,SVEVGGVEQY
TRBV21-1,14,ASSPLSPGGRTEAF
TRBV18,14,ASSQRTGGQGETQY
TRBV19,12,ASSIVQGDSGYT
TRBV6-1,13,ASSEVQGQHNEQF
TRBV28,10,ASGESNQPQH
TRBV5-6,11,ASSFRPLNEQF
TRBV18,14,ASSPRDRGGYNEQF
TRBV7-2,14,ASSALGARGNQPQH
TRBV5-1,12,ASSSRVSNTEAF
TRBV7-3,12,ASSSGQGENTIY
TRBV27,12,ASSWGTGGAEQY
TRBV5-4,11,ASSWGGTDTQY
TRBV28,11,ASRLQGFTEAF
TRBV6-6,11,ASNPTGYSEAF
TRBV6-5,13,ASSYKGGTGYEQY
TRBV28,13,ASNKRGISDSPLH
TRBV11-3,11,ASSFGLYNEQF
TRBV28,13,ASSPEGIRDNEQF
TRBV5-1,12,ASSVTTGTYEQY
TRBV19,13,ASSTSGSLSGELF
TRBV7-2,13,ASTLGGAQVDTQY
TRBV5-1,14,ASSLRPGQAYNEQF
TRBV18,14,ASSLSGTSSNQPQH
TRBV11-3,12,ASSSLGSGGEQF
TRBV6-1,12,ASRDRSGVHGYT
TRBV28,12,ASSLFDRDQPQH
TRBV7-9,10,ASSLAEDGYT
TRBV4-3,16,ASSQAPPGQSSGNTIY
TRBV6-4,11,ASSVETGTEAF
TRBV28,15,ASTPPWSSRGADTQY
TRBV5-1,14,ASSLRGVGQKNIQY